The 9 T cell receptor beta chains presented below share a single source sample, sequenced in a study of cytomegalovirus exposure and HLA in healthy donors (TCRdb year 2017). Library preparation used the immunoSEQ multiplex PCR assay. TCRdb stores this immuneACCESS table with in-frame sequences only. Part of the clones is absent; in the studies checked, under half of the shortfall reflects unresolved V genes, and no reason is known for the rest. The sample table holds some 120,000 clones, of which about 88% were seen once. In total, the top ten clones hold 1.4% to 1.5% of the sample. Sequenced: PBMCs. These receptors all come from a man aged 30 to 39 in good health and CMV-seronegative.

The rearrangement uses TRBV4-1 and TRBJ1-4; D gene unclear. The CDR3 runs to 14 residues. Germline lookup yields CDR1 MGHRA and CDR2 YSYEKL. The V end lost 0 bases, the J end lost 7 bases, and 9 bases lay between the germline ends. The CDR3 DNA follows: TGCGCCAGCAGCCAAGAGGTGCGGGGTGAAAAACTGTTTTTT. It translates to CASSQEVRGEKLFF.

The chain recombines TRBV30 with TRBJ2-3; 7 nucleotides match TRBD1. The germline V gene encodes CDR1 GTSNPN and CDR2 SVGIG (reference sequence). Trimming at V came to 5 bases and at J to 6 bases, leaving 14 bases not matched to a gene. The CDR3 has 15 residues. CDR3 sequence: CAWGPGDSLGDTQYF. CDR3 DNA sequence: TGTGCCTGGGGACCCGGGGACAGCTTGGGGGATACGCAGTATTTT.

J is TRBJ2-7 and V is TRBV5-1; TRBD1 agrees at 9 bases. In germline, CDR1 is SGHRS, CDR2 YFSETQ. The CDR3 has 14 amino acids. J was trimmed by 7 bases and V by 2 bases; bases with no gene match: 7. The CDR3 is CASSFSQGAREQYF. Written as DNA, the CDR3 is TGCGCCAGCAGCTTTTCACAGGGGGCGCGAGAGCAGTACTTC.

The CDR3 reads CASSLSGGTQYF. CDR3 coding DNA: TGTGCCAGCAGTTTATCCGGGGGGACGCAGTATTTT. This chain uses TRBV27 with TRBJ2-3, with 7 bases that match TRBD2. The CDR3 length is 12 residues. The V and J ends lost 0 bases and 9 bases, in that order; junction bases with no gene match: 0. Germline CDR1 and CDR2: MNHEY and SMNVEV (reference sequence).

CDR3 bases: TGTGCCAGTAGTATTACTTTGATGAACACTGAAGCTTTCTTT. This sequence encodes CASSITLMNTEAFF. The rearrangement links TRBV19 to TRBJ1-1; D remains unclear. CDR1 and CDR2 from the germline V gene are LNHDA and SQIVND (reference sequence). This CDR3 is 14 amino acids long. Trimming left V 3 bases short and J 0 bases short, with 8 bases between.

The chain employs TRBV7-9 and TRBJ2-3; 7 bases are a match to TRBD2. Germline loops: CDR1 SEHNR, CDR2 FQNEAQ (reference sequence). V shed 6 bases and J 4 bases; nucleotides not matched to a gene: 13. CDR3 size: 16 residues. The CDR3 DNA sequence: TGTGCCAGCAGGCTTCCTTTAACGGGGGGATCAGATACGCAGTATTTT. Protein: CASRLPLTGGSDTQYF.

The rearrangement links TRBV5-1 to TRBJ1-1; tentative D call: TRBD1 (6 bases). The germline V gene encodes CDR1 SGHRS and CDR2 YFSETQ. With 5 bases removed from V and 0 bases from J, the gap between germline ends came to 14 bases. The CDR3 is 15 amino acids. This CDR3 reads CASREDRLLNTEAFF. CDR3 sequence (DNA): TGCGCCAGCAGAGAGGACAGACTATTGAACACTGAAGCTTTCTTT.

The chain has TRBV29-1 and TRBJ2-7; 12 bases line up with TRBD1. CDR3 size: 13 residues. Germline CDR1 reads SQVTM; CDR2 reads ANQGSEA. With 3 bases clipped from V and 5 bases from J, the junction kept 2 bases outside the gene matches. CDR3 in amino acids: CSVEGQGADEQYF. The CDR3 coding sequence is TGCAGCGTTGAGGGACAGGGGGCCGACGAGCAGTACTTC.

The chain joins TRBV4-2 to TRBJ2-7; 10 positions agree with TRBD2. Trimming at V came to 1 base and at J to 3 bases, leaving 6 bases not matched to a gene. This CDR3 spans 16 amino acids. Germline lookup yields CDR1 LGHNA and CDR2 YNFKEQ. The CDR3: CASSQAASGSYYEQYF. The CDR3 DNA is TGTGCCAGCAGCCAAGCGGCTAGCGGGAGCTACTACGAGCAGTACTTC.